Listed below are T cell receptor beta chains from one sample, sequenced in a study of breast tumors, draining lymph nodes, adjacent tissues. TCRdb processed the multiplex PCR reads anew with MiXCR; each CDR3 protein has one entry. The table has 200,000 or so distinct CDR3 sequences, 31% seen once. The source material was axillary lymph node tissue. Receptors were obtained from a female donor with breast cancer. Some clones in this sample may be carry-over from other donors' samples. CDR3s include the opening cysteine and the closing phenylalanine or tryptophan. A D gene is named only where the DNA matches it firmly. Where a row states a size, it is once, few, many or the class of an expanded clone; other rows omit it.

15	many	-	TRBV6-1	TRBJ1-2	CASSDWGVTRHGYTF	TGTGCCAGCAGTGATTGGGGGGTTACTCGACACGGCTACACCTTC
15	many	-	TRBV4-3	TRBJ1-2	CASSPRRSGGYGYTF	TGCGCCAGCAGCCCGAGGCGATCCGGGGGCTATGGCTACACCTTC
16	many	-	TRBV20-1	TRBJ2-2	CSARDPAGPNTGELFF	TGCAGTGCTAGAGATCCGGCGGGACCGAACACCGGGGAGCTGTTTTTT
15	many	-	TRBV4-1	TRBJ2-7	CASSQAAGQTYEQYF	TGCGCCAGCAGCCAAGCAGCGGGCCAGACCTACGAGCAGTACTTC
15	-	TRBD2	TRBV6-4	TRBJ2-3	CASSTLAGGGGTQYF	TGTGCCAGCAGTACCCTAGCGGGGGGCGGGGGTACGCAGTATTTT
15	many	-	TRBV4-3	TRBJ1-2	CASSQGPRAGYGYTF	TGCGCCAGCAGCCAGGGCCCACGCGCTGGCTATGGCTACACCTTC
17	-	TRBD2	TRBV6-2/TRBV6-3	TRBJ2-3	CASSFALAGGPQDTQYF	TGTGCCAGCAGTTTCGCACTAGCGGGAGGGCCGCAAGATACGCAGTATTTT
19	many	-	TRBV11-2	TRBJ2-6	CASSLVSTVGSSGANVLTF	TGTGCCAGCAGCTTAGTTTCCACAGTAGGAAGCTCTGGGGCCAACGTCCTGACTTTC
17	-	TRBD2	TRBV28	TRBJ2-3	CASSFERLAGGPDTQYF	TGTGCCAGCAGTTTCGAAAGGCTAGCGGGAGGCCCAGATACGCAGTATTTT
15	many	TRBD1	TRBV7-9	TRBJ1-2	CASSDAGTANYGYTF	TGTGCCAGCAGCGACGCCGGGACAGCTAACTATGGCTACACCTTC
15	-	TRBD2	TRBV20-1	TRBJ2-5	CSARASGGSPETQYF	TGCAGTGCTAGAGCTAGCGGGGGGTCCCCAGAGACCCAGTACTTC
14	many	-	TRBV6-2/TRBV6-3	TRBJ1-2	CASSPAARVYGYTF	TGTGCCAGCAGTCCAGCAGCGCGGGTCTATGGCTACACCTTC
15	many	TRBD2	TRBV5-1	TRBJ2-5	CASSLGGTSGETQYF	TGCGCCAGCAGCTTGGGTGGGACTAGCGGCGAGACCCAGTACTTC
15	-	TRBD2	TRBV6-2/TRBV6-3	TRBJ2-7	CASRDPGGTLYEQYF	TGTGCCAGCAGGGACCCGGGGGGGACTCTCTACGAGCAGTACTTC
14	-	-	TRBV5-1	TRBJ2-2	CASSLSGRSGELFF	TGCGCCAGCAGCTTATCAGGGCGTTCCGGCGAGCTGTTTTTT
15	-	TRBD1	TRBV20-1	TRBJ1-1	CSARLKGQLNTEAFF	TGCAGTGCTAGACTAAAGGGACAGCTAAACACTGAAGCTTTCTTT
16	many	-	TRBV12-3/TRBV12-4	TRBJ1-4	CASRPEGGALNEKLFF	TGTGCCAGCAGACCCGAGGGAGGGGCCCTCAATGAAAAACTGTTTTTT
17	-	TRBD1	TRBV6-6	TRBJ1-2	CASSPDLRDRGRDGYTF	TGTGCCAGCAGTCCTGATCTCCGGGACAGGGGGCGGGATGGCTACACCTTC
18	many	TRBD1	TRBV24-1	TRBJ1-6	CATSEGTGDHSYNSPLHF	TGTGCCACCAGTGAGGGGACAGGGGATCACTCCTATAATTCACCCCTCCACTTT
14	many	-	TRBV29-1	TRBJ1-2	CGGTDNKLASGYTF	TGCGGGGGGACCGATAATAAGCTCGCCTCTGGCTACACCTTC
15	many	-	TRBV18	TRBJ2-7	CASSPRQGRVNEQYF	TGTGCCAGCTCACCGCGGCAGGGGCGTGTGAACGAGCAGTACTTC
14	many	TRBD1	TRBV3-1	TRBJ2-7	CASSLRTGPYEQYF	TGTGCCAGCAGCCTTCGGACAGGGCCCTACGAGCAGTACTTC
16	many	-	TRBV6-6	TRBJ2-1	CASSYSGAGPDNEQFF	TGTGCCAGCAGTTACTCGGGGGCAGGGCCGGACAATGAGCAGTTCTTC
13	-	-	TRBV9	TRBJ1-4	CASSPTAREALFF	TGTGCCAGCAGCCCCACAGCTCGGGAGGCACTGTTTTTT
17	many	-	TRBV4-3	TRBJ2-3	CASSPKGRGPRTDTQYF	TGCGCCAGCAGCCCAAAGGGCCGGGGCCCCCGCACAGATACGCAGTATTTT
15	many	-	TRBV6-1	TRBJ1-5	CASLGEGWSNQPQHF	TGTGCCAGCCTGGGAGAGGGTTGGAGCAATCAGCCCCAGCATTTT
15	-	TRBD2	TRBV29-1	TRBJ2-1	CSVAWGRGVYNEQFF	TGCAGCGTCGCTTGGGGGCGGGGGGTATACAATGAGCAGTTCTTC
16	many	-	TRBV13	TRBJ1-2	CASRRRRGWGAYGYTF	TGTGCCAGCAGACGCCGGCGGGGGTGGGGGGCCTATGGCTACACCTTC
15	many	TRBD2	TRBV5-1	TRBJ2-1	CASSQSGATYNEQFF	TGCGCCAGCAGCCAAAGCGGGGCAACCTACAATGAGCAGTTCTTC
12	many	-	TRBV25-1	TRBJ1-2	CASSAGDYGYTF	TGTGCCAGCAGTGCAGGGGACTATGGCTACACCTTC